This TCR beta chain derives from a study of blood T cell repertoires in COVID-19. In the study overall: Both acute and convalescent COVID-19 samples were obtained from the United States, Italy and Spain. PBMCs, B-cell-depleted T cells, or T cells were the source of the cDNA or gDNA that made up the material.

Under the authors' procedure: By means of reference gene primer amplification, nucleated cell counts were estimated. The data were produced by immunoSEQ multiplex PCR, yet TCRdb's version contains in-frame clones alone and is incomplete. V and J calls and clone size come straight from that table; D and trimming were deduced from the DNA. Here the sample spans hundreds of thousands of clones, roughly 84% being singletons. The germline V gene encodes CDR1 SGHNT and CDR2 YYREEE (reference sequence). The CDR3 is 13 amino acids. Trimming shortened V by 0 bases and J by 4 bases, and 6 bases separated the two germline ends.

The chain is built from TRBV5-4 and TRBJ2-3; a possible D gene is TRBD2 (6 bases). This receptor was obtained from a woman aged 80 or over with acute or convalescent COVID-19. Input material: peripheral blood. CDR3 coding DNA: TGTGCCAGCAGCTTGGGACTAGCAGATACGCAGTATTTT. It translates to CASSLGLADTQYF.